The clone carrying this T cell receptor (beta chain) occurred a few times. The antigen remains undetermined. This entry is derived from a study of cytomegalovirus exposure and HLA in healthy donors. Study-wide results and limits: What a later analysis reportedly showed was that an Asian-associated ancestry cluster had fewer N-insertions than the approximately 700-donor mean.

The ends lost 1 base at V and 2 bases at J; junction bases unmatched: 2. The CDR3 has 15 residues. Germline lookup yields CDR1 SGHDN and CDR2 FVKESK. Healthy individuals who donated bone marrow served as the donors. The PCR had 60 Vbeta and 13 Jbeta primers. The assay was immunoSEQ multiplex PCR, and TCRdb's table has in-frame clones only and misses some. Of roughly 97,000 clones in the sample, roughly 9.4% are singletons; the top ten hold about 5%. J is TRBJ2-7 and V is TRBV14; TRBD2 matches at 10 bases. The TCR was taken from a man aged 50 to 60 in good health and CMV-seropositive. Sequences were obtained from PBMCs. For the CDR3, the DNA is TGTGCCAGCAGCCAAGGAGCGGGAGGGCCCTACGAGCAGTACTTC. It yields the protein CASSQGAGGPYEQYF.